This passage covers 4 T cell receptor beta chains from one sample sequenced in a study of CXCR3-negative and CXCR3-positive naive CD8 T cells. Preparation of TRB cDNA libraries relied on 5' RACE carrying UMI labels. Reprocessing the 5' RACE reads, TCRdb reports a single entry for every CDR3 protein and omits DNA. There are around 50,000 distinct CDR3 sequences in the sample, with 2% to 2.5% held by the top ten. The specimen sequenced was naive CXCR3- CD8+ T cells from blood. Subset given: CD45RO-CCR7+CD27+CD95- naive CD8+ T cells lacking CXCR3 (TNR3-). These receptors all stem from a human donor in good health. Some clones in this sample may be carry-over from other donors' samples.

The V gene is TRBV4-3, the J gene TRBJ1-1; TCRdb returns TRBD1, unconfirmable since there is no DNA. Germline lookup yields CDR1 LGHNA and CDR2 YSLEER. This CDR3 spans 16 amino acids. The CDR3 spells CASSQLPDREDTEAFF.

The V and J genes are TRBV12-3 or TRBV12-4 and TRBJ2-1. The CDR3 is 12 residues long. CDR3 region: CASSYAPNEQFF.

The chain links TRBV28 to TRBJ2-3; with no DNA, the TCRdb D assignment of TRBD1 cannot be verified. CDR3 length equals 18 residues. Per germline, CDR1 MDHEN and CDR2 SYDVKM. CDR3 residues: CASSPEFQGASFQDTQYF.

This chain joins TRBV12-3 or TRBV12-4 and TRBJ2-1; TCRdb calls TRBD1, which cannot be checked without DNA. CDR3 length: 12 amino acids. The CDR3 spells CASWPGGPRQFF.